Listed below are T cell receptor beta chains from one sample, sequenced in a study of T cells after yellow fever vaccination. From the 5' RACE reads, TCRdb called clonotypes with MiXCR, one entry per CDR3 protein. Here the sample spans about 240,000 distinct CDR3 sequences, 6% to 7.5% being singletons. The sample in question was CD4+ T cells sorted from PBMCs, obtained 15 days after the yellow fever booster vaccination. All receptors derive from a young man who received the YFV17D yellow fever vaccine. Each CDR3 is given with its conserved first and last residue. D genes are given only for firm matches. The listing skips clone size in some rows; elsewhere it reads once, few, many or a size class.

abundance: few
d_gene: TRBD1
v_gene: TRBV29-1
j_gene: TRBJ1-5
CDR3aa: CSAGQGAQPQHF
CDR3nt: TGCAGCGCGGGACAGGGGGCGCAGCCCCAGCATTTT

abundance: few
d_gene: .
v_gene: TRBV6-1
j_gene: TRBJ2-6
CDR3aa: CASTLFSSGANVLTF
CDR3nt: TGTGCCAGCACACTATTTTCCTCTGGGGCCAACGTCCTGACTTTC

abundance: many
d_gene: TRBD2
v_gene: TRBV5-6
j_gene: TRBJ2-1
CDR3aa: CASSLKLAGIHNEQFF
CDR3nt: TGTGCCAGCAGCTTGAAGCTAGCGGGAATCCACAATGAGCAGTTCTTC

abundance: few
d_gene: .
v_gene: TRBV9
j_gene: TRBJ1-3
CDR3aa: CASSAHNRGNTIYF
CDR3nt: TGTGCCAGCAGCGCACATAACAGAGGAAACACCATATATTTT

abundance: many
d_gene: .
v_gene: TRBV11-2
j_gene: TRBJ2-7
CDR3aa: CASTPLKGHYEQYF
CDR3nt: TGTGCCAGCACCCCTTTGAAGGGACACTACGAGCAGTACTTC

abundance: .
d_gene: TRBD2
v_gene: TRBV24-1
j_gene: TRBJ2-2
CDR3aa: CATSDYPSGRVNTGELFF
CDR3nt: TGTGCCACCAGTGATTACCCTAGCGGGAGAGTGAACACCGGGGAGCTGTTTTTT

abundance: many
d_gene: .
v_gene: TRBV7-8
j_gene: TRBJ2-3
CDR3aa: CASSFATPSTDTQYF
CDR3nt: TGTGCCAGCAGCTTCGCAACGCCTAGCACAGATACGCAGTATTTT

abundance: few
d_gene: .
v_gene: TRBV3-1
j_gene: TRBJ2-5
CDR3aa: CASSQDQATQYF
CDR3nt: TGTGCCAGCAGCCAAGATCAGGCGACCCAGTACTTC

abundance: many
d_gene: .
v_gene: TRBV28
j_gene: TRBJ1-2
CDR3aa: CASSLFGYGYTF
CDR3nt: TGTGCCAGCAGTTTATTTGGCTATGGCTACACCTTC

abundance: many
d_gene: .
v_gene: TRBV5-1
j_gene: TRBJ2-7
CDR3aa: CASSFGGIYDEQYF
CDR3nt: TGCGCCAGCAGCTTCGGGGGAATCTACGACGAGCAGTACTTC

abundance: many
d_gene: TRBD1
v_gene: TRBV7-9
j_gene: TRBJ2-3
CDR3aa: CASTSGTGGSDTQYF
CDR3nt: TGTGCCAGCACCTCCGGGACAGGGGGCTCAGATACGCAGTATTTT